This entry lists 12 T cell receptor beta chains sequenced from one sample in a study of blood T cell repertoires in COVID-19. Method: immunoSEQ multiplex PCR; TCRdb's copy keeps in-frame clones and lacks some. The sample yields about 130,000 clones, under 95% seen once. Sample: peripheral blood. All receptors come from a man aged 60 to 75 with COVID-19, enrolled during active disease.

The sample holds a few counts of this clone. The V gene is TRBV1, the J gene TRBJ2-7; the table calls TRBD2, which could not be checked here. TRBV1 is noted as a pseudogene. This CDR3 is built from 15 residues. CDR3 sequence reads: CTSSLRLAGPYEQYF. In DNA, the CDR3 is TGCACCAGCAGCCTGCGACTAGCGGGTCCCTACGAGCAGTACTTC.

The rearrangement links TRBV4-1 to TRBJ1-2; D remains unclear. The CDR3 has 16 residues. Germline CDR1 is MGHRA and CDR2 is YSYEKL. Trimming removed 0 bases from V and 2 bases from J, with 13 bases in between. The CDR3 reads CASSQEYQASNYGYTF. The CDR3 DNA follows: TGCGCCAGCAGCCAAGAATATCAGGCCAGCAACTATGGCTACACCTTC.

This chain joins TRBV5-1 and TRBJ2-7; 9 bases line up with TRBD2. There are 15 residues in the CDR3. With V trimmed by 6 bases and J by 6 bases, 13 bases remained unmatched. The germline V gene has CDR1 SGHRS and CDR2 YFSETQ. In DNA, the CDR3 is TGCGCCAGCATCCTCACCCCCGGGACTAGCCGCGAGCAGTACTTC. Protein sequence: CASILTPGTSREQYF.

This clone was detected a few times. The chain has TRBV7-9 and TRBJ2-1; D remains unclear. The CDR3 is made up of 13 amino acids. Germline CDR1 reads SEHNR; CDR2 reads FQNEAQ (reference sequence). Trimming left V 0 bases short and J 8 bases short, with 8 bases between. The CDR3 protein is CASSLALNYEQFF. The DNA for the CDR3 is TGTGCCAGCAGCTTAGCCCTTAATTATGAGCAGTTCTTC.

The chain employs TRBV6-1 and TRBJ1-5, with D possibly TRBD1 on 6 matching bases. Germline V gene data show CDR1 as MNHNS and CDR2 as SASEGT. Trimming removed 3 bases from V and 5 bases from J, with 8 bases in between. The CDR3 has 13 residues. The CDR3 DNA reads as TGTGCCAGCAGTGAGAGGGGGTATCAGCCCCAGCATTTT. Encoded protein: CASSERGYQPQHF.

This clone came up once. The genes are TRBV5-4 and TRBJ2-7; 7 bases align to TRBD1. The CDR3 length is 19 residues. Germline V gene data show CDR1 as SGHNT and CDR2 as YYREEE (reference sequence). Trimming removed 1 base from V and 3 bases from J; junction bases left unmatched: 19. The CDR3 loop is CASSLLRVDVTGLFYEQYF. Written as DNA, the CDR3 is TGTGCCAGCAGCTTGCTCCGTGTGGATGTGACAGGGTTATTCTACGAGCAGTACTTC.

This clone came up once. The chain carries TRBV15 and TRBJ2-1; 7 bases are shared with TRBD2. Losses at the gene ends were 0 bases for V and 7 bases for J; bases not matched to a gene: 6. Germline CDR1 reads LNHNV; CDR2 reads YYDKDF (reference sequence). This CDR3 contains 15 residues. CDR3 DNA: TGTGCCACCAGCAGAGATGGGAGGGAGAGTAATGAGCAGTTCTTC. Translated: CATSRDGRESNEQFF. The entire variable domain, with the rest obtained from reference TRBV15 and TRBJ2-1, is as follows: DAMVIQNPRYQVTQFGKPVTLSCSQTLNHNVMYWYQQKSSQAPKLLFHYYDKDFNNEADTPDNFQSRRPNTSFCFLDIRSPGLGDTAMYLCATSRDGRESNEQFFGPGTRLTVL.

This rearrangement joins TRBV7-2 to TRBJ2-7, with TRBD2 matching over 9 bases. This CDR3 region has 15 residues. Germline V CDR1 and CDR2: SGHTA, FQGNSA. J gave up 0 bases and V 5 bases, and 5 bases lay outside the gene matches. CDR3 coding DNA: TGTGCCAGCAGCACCCAGCGGGAGGCCTCCTACGAGCAGTACTTC. This sequence encodes CASSTQREASYEQYF.

The rearrangement links TRBV7-9 to TRBJ2-1, with TRBD2 as a possible D gene (5 bases). In germline, CDR1 is SEHNR, CDR2 FQNEAQ (reference sequence). The ends were cut back, 1 base at V and 0 bases at J, with 10 bases in the middle. CDR3 size: 16 residues. The DNA of the CDR3 is TGTGCCAGCAGCTTAGGTGCGGGTAGCTCCTACAATGAGCAGTTCTTC. Residues: CASSLGAGSSYNEQFF.

The chain is built from TRBV14 and TRBJ2-3; TRBD2 agrees at 9 bases. The CDR3 runs 15 residues. Trimming took 4 bases from V and 0 from J; bases not matched to a gene: 2. Germline values: CDR1 SGHDN, CDR2 FVKESK. The CDR3 bases are TGTGCCAGCAGCCTACTAGCGGGTAGCACAGATACGCAGTATTTT. Translated: CASSLLAGSTDTQYF.

This sequence joins TRBV30 and TRBJ1-4, with a tentative D call TRBD1 (5 bases). Germline V gene data show CDR1 as GTSNPN and CDR2 as SVGIG (reference sequence). V shed 1 base and J shed 8 bases, with 23 bases lying between them. The CDR3 loop spans 17 amino acids. CDR3 in DNA: TGTGCCTGGAGTGAGCCGCACCGGGGGGGGTTTAAGGAAAAACTGTTTTTT. Translated: CAWSEPHRGGFKEKLFF.

The chain couples TRBV5-1 to TRBJ2-1; 7 nucleotides align to TRBD2. V dropped 1 base and J dropped 6; count of bases not matched to a gene: 7. This CDR3 contains 15 residues. The germline V gene encodes CDR1 SGHRS and CDR2 YFSETQ. The CDR3, as DNA: TGCGCCAGCAGCTTGCCGGCGGGAGTAAGCAATGAGCAGTTCTTC. Protein sequence: CASSLPAGVSNEQFF.